This TCR beta chain stems from a study of molecular identifiers for immune sequencing clone quantification. Sample share makes this clonotype medium-sized. The junction shows a germline mismatch at one end, possibly a read error. One entry per CDR3 protein, called by TCRdb with MiXCR from the PCR reads. The table has roughly 6,500 distinct CDR3 sequences, about 16% seen once. CDR1 and CDR2 (germline): SEHNR, FQNEAQ (reference sequence). The CDR3 loop spans 17 amino acids. J is TRBJ2-3 and V is TRBV7-9; 10 positions match TRBD2. Source material: naive CD8+ T cells from blood, with Jurkat cell RNA spiked in. Sample subset: FACS-sorted CD8+CD4-CCR7+CD45RA+ naive T cells. The sequence came from a human donor in good health. Some libraries in this study had Jurkat cell RNA spiked in. The CDR3 DNA is TGTGCCAGCAGCATAGCAACCCAGCGGGAGGGCCGAGATACGCAGTATTTT. Its protein product is CASSIATQREGRDTQYF.